This T cell receptor (beta chain) was recorded in a study of early stage breast cancer tumors. Study-level background: The ER+/PR+/HER2- tumors included seven or eight ductal and a few lobular carcinomas.

This clone was recorded only once. The antigen is not known. The table came from immunoSEQ multiplex PCR; TCRdb's copy has only in-frame clones and leaves some out. The sample consists of more than 60,000 clones, approximately 79% of them appearing once. CDR3 size: 14 residues. Per germline, CDR1 SGHAT and CDR2 FQNNGV. V dropped 5 bases and J dropped 7 bases, with 16 bases sitting between them. Overall study results and limits: Compared with adjacent normal breast tissue, tumors showed about 2.5-fold greater T cell density and higher clonality. Chain pairing and CD4, CD8 or FOXP3 expression were not captured. Comparing each tissue with blood distinguished tumor from normal in about 85% of the 16 patients.

The genes are TRBV11-2 and TRBJ2-3; D assignment may be TRBD1 or TRBD2 (6 bases each). The source is a person in their sixties with breast cancer. The sample taken for sequencing was blood. The chain's CDR3 is CASSLEGGRYTQYF. CDR3 coding DNA: TGTGCCAGCAGCCTTGAGGGGGGACGATATACGCAGTATTTT.